This T cell receptor beta chain came from a study of memory CD4+ T cells and cytomegalovirus serostatus. Single viable CD3+CD4+CD8-CD45RO+ cells were sorted as the memory CD4+ T cells. Total CD4+ T cells were enriched by CD4 positive selection. Germline CDR1 LNHNV, CDR2 YYDKDF (reference sequence). The CDR3 consists of 18 residues. V shed 0 bases and J shed 3 bases, with 18 bases lying between them. The table lists this clone with a few counts. The protocol was immunoSEQ multiplex PCR, while the TCRdb copy is restricted to in-frame clones and leaves out a portion. The sample lists around 88,000 clones, 80% occurring once.

The TCR comes from an adult in good health and CMV-seropositive. The specimen sequenced was memory CD4+ T cells from blood. The genes are TRBV15 and TRBJ1-3; D uncertain. This CDR3 reads CATSRDKGSGPSGNTIYF. The DNA for the CDR3 is TGTGCCACCAGCAGAGATAAGGGAAGCGGGCCAAGTGGAAACACCATATATTTT. The entire variable domain, with the rest obtained from reference TRBV15 and TRBJ1-3, is as follows: DAMVIQNPRYQVTQFGKPVTLSCSQTLNHNVMYWYQQKSSQAPKLLFHYYDKDFNNEADTPDNFQSRRPNTSFCFLDIRSPGLGDTAMYLCATSRDKGSGPSGNTIYFGEGSWLTVV.